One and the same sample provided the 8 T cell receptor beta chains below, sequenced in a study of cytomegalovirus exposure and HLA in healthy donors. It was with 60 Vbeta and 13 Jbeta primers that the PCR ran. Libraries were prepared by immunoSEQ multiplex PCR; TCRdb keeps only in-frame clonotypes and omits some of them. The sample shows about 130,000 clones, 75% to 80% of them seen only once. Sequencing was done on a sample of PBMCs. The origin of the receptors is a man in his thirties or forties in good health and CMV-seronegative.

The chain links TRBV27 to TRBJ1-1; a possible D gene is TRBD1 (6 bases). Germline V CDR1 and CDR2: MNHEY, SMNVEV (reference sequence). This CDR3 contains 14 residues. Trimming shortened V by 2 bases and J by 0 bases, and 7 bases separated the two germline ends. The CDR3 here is CASSLTGLNTEAFF. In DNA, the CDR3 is TGTGCCAGCAGTTTAACAGGGCTGAACACTGAAGCTTTCTTT.

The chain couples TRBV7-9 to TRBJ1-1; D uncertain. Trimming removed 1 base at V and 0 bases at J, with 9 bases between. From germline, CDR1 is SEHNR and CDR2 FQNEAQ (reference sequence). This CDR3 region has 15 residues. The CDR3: CASSLGYSMNTEAFF. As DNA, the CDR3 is TGTGCCAGCAGCTTAGGGTACAGCATGAACACTGAAGCTTTCTTT.

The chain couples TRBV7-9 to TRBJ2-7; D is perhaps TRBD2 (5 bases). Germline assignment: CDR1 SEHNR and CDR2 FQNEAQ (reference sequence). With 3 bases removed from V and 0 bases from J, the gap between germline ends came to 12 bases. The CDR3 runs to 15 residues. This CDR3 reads CASSLWTGRSYEQYF. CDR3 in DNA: TGTGCCAGCAGCTTGTGGACTGGCCGCTCCTACGAGCAGTACTTC.

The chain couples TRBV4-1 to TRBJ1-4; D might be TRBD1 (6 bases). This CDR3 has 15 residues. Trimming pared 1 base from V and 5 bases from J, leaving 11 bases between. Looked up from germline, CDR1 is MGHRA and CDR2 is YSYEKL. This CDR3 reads CASSQVQGMNEKLFF. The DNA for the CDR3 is TGCGCCAGCAGCCAAGTCCAGGGGATGAATGAAAAACTGTTTTTT.

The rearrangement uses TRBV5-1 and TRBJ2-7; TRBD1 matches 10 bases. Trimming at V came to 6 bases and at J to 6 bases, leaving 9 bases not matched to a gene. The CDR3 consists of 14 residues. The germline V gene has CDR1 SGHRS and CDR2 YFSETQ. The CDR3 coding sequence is TGCGCCAGCAAATTGACAGGGGGCAACTCCGAGCAGTACTTC. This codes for CASKLTGGNSEQYF. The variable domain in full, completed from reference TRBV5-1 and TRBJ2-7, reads KAGVTQTPRYLIKTRGQQVTLSCSPISGHRSVSWYQQTPGQGLQFLFEYFSETQRNKGNFPGRFSGRQFSNSRSEMNVSTLELGDSALYLCASKLTGGNSEQYFGPGTRLTVT.

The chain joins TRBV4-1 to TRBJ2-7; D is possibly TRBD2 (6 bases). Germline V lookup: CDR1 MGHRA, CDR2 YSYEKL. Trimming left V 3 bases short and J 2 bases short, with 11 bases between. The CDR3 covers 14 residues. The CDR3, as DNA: TGCGCCAGCAGCCAGGTGGGAGGAACCTACGAGCAGTACTTC. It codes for CASSQVGGTYEQYF.

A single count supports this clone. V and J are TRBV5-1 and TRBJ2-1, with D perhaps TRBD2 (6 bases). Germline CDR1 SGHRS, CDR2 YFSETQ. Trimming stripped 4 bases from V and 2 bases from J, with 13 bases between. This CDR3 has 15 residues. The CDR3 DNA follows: TGCGCCAGCAGCCCTAGCGACCCTACCTACAATGAGCAGTTCTTC. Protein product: CASSPSDPTYNEQFF.

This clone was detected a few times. Here the CDR3 DNA reads TGTGCCAGCAGGCGGACAGGCCGGCCCTACGAGCAGTACTTC. This codes for CASRRTGRPYEQYF. The chain is built from TRBV11-2 and TRBJ2-7; 7 nucleotides agree with TRBD1. Germline values: CDR1 SGHAT, CDR2 FQNNGV. The CDR3 totals 14 residues. V trimming: 6 bases; J trimming: 2 bases; junction bases outside the gene matches: 7.